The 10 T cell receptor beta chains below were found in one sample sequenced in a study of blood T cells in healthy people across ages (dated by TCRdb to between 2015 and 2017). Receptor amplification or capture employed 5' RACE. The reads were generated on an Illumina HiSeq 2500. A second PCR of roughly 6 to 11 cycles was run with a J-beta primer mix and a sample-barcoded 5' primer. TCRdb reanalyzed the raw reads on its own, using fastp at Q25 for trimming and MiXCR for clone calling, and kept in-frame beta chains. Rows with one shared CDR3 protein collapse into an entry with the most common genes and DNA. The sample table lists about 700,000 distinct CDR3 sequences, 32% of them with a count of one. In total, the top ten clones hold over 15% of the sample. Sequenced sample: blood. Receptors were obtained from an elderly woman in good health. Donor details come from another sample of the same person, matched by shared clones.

The CDR3 nucleotides read TGTGCCAGCAGCCAGATGGCCCAGGGGGGAGAGACCCAGTACTTC. It encodes CASSQMAQGGETQYF. The chain links TRBV14 to TRBJ2-5; a possible D gene is TRBD1 (7 bases). The V and J ends lost 3 bases and 4 bases respectively, with 15 bases between them. The CDR3 totals 15 residues. Germline V gene lookup returns CDR1 SGHDN and CDR2 FVKESK. The complete variable domain, with remaining parts taken from reference TRBV14 and TRBJ2-5, reads EAGVTQFPSHSVIEKGQTVTLRCDPISGHDNLYWYRRVMGKEIKFLLHFVKESKQDESGMPNNRFLAERTGGTYSTLKVQPAELEDSGVYFCASSQMAQGGETQYFGPGTRLLVL.

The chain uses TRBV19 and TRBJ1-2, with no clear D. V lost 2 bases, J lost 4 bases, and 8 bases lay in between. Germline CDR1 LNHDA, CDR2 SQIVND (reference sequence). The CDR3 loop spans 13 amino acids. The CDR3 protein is CASSISLGYGYTF. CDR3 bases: TGTGCCAGTAGTATATCGCTAGGCTATGGCTACACCTTC.

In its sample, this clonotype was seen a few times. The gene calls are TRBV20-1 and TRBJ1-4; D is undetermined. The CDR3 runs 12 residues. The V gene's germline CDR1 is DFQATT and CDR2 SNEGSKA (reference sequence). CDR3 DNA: TGCAGGGCTGGTGGGGTTAATGAAAAACTGTTTTTT. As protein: CRAGGVNEKLFF.

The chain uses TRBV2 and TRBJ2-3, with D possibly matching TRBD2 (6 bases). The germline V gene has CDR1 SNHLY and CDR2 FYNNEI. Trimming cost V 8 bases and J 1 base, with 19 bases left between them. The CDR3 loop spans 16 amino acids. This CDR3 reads CASRERAGPGTDTQYF. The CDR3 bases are TGTGCCAGCCGGGAGCGGGCCGGACCCGGCACAGATACGCAGTATTTT.

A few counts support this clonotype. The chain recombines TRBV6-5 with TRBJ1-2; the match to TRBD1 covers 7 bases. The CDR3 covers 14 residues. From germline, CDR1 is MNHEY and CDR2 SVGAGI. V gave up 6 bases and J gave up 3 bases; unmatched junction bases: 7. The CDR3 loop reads CASSPGQVYYGYTF. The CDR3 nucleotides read TGTGCCAGCAGCCCTGGACAGGTTTACTATGGCTACACCTTC.

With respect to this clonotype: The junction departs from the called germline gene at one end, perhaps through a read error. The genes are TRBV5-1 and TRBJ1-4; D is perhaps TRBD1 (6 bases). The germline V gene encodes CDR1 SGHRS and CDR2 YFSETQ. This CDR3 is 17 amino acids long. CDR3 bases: TGCACCAGCAGCTTGGGCCTGAGACAGGAACGTAATGAAAAACTGTTTTTT. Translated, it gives CTSSLGLRQERNEKLFF.

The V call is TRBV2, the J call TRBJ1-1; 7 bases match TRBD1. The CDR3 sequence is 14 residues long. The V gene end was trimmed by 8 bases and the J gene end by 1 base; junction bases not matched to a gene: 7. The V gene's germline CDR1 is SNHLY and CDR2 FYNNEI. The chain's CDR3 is CASSTGAGNTEAFF. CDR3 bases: TGTGCCAGCTCTACAGGGGCCGGGAACACTGAAGCTTTCTTT. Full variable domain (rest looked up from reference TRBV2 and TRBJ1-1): EPEVTQTPSHQVTQMGQEVILRCVPISNHLYFYWYRQILGQKVEFLVSFYNNEISEKSEIFDDQFSVERPDGSNFTLKIRSTKLEDSAMYFCASSTGAGNTEAFFGQGTRLTVV.

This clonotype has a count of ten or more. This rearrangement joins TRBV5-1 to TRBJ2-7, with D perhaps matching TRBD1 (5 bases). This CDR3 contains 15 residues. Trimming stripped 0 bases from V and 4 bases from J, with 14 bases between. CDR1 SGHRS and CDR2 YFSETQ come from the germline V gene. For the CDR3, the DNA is TGCGCCAGCAGCTTGGCCGGTGGGGCGGCATACGAGCAGTACTTC. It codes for CASSLAGGAAYEQYF.

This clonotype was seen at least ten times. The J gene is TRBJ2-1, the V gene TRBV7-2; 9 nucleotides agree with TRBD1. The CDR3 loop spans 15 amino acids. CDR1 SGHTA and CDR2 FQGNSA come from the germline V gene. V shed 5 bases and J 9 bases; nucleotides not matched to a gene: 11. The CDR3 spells CASSPGQGDIGEQFF. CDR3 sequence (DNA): TGTGCCAGCAGCCCGGGACAGGGCGATATCGGTGAGCAGTTCTTC.

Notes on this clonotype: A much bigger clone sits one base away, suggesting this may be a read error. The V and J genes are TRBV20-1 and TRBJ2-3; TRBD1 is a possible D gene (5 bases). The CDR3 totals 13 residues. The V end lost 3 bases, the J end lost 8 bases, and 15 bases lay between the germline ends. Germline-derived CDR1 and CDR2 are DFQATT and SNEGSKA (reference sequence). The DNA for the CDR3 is TGCAGTGCTAGCGAGGACATCGCAGGTACGCAGTATTTT. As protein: CSASEDIAGTQYF.